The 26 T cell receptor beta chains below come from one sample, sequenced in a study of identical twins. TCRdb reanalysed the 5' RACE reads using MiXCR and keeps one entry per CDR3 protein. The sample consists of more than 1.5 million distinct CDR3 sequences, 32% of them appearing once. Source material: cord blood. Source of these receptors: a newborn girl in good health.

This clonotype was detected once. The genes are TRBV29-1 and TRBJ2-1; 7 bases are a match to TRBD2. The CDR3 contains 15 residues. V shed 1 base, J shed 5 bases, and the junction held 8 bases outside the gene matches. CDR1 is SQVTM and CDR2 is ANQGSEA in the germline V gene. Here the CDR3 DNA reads TGCAGCGTTGAAGGGGTGCGGGGGAACCACAATGAGCAGTTCTTC. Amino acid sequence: CSVEGVRGNHNEQFF.

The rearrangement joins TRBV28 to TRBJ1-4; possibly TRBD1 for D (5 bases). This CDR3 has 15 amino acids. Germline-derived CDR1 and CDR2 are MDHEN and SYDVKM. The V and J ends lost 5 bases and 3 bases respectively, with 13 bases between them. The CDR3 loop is CASSTQGAANEKLFF. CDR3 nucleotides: TGTGCCAGCAGTACTCAGGGTGCAGCTAATGAAAAACTGTTTTTT.

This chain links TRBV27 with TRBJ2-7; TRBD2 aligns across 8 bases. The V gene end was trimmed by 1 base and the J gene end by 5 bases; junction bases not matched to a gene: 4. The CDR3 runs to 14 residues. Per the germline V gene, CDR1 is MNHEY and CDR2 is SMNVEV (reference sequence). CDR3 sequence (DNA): TGTGCCAGCAGTTTATACGGGAGGGTCCACGAGCAGTACTTC. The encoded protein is CASSLYGRVHEQYF.

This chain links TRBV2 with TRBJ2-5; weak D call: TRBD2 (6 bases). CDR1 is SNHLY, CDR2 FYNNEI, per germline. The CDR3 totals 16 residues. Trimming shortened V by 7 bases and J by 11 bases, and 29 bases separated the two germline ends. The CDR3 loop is CASNPRLLEGHNEQYF. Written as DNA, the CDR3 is TGTGCCAGCAATCCTCGACTCCTGGAGGGGCACAATGAGCAGTACTTC.

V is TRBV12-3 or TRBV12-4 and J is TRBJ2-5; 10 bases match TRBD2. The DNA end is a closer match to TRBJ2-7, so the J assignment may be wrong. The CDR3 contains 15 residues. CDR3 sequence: CASSLRLAGVFEQYF. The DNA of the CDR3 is TGTGCCAGCAGTTTAAGGCTAGCGGGGGTGTTCGAGCAGTACTTC.

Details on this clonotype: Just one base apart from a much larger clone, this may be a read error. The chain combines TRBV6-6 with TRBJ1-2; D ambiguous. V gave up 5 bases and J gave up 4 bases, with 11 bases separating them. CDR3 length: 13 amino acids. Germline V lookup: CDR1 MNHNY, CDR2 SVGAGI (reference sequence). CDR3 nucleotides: TGTGCCAGCAGTGACCGGCAGATCTATGGCTACACCTTC. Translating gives CASSDRQIYGYTF.

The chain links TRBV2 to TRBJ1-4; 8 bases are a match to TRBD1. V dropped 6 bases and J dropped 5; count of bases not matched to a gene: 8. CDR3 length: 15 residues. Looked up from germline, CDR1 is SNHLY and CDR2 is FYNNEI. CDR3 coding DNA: TGTGCCAGCAGCCCAGCGGCAGGGGGCAATGAAAAACTGTTTTTT. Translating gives CASSPAAGGNEKLFF. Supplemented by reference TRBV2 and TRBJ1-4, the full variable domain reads EPEVTQTPSHQVTQMGQEVILRCVPISNHLYFYWYRQILGQKVEFLVSFYNNEISEKSEIFDDQFSVERPDGSNFTLKIRSTKLEDSAMYFCASSPAAGGNEKLFFGSGTQLSVL.

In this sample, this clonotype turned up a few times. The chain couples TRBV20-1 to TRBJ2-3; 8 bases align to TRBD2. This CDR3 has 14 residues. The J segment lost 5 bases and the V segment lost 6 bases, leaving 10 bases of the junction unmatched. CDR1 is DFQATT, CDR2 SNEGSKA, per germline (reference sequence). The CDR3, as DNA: TGCAGTGCCTCGGGGGGGACTAGAGGAGATACGCAGTATTTT. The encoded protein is CSASGGTRGDTQYF.

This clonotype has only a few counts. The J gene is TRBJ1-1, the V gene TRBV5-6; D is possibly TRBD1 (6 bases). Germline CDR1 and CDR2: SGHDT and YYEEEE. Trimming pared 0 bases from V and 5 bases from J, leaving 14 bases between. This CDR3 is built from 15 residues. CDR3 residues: CASSLALGAGTEAFF. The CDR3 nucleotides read TGTGCCAGCAGCTTGGCTCTGGGGGCAGGGACTGAAGCTTTCTTT. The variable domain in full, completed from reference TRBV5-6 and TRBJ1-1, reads DAGVTQSPTHLIKTRGQQVTLRCSPKSGHDTVSWYQQALGQGPQFIFQYYEEEERQRGNFPDRFSGHQFPNYSSELNVNALLLGDSALYLCASSLALGAGTEAFFGQGTRLTVV.

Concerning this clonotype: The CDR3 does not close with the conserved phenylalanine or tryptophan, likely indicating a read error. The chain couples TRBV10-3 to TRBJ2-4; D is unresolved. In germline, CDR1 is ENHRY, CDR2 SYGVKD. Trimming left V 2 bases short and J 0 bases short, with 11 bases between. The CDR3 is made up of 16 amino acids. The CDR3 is CAISEGRELAKNIQYI. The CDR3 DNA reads TGTGCCATCAGTGAGGGTAGGGAACTAGCCAAAAACATTCAGTACATC.

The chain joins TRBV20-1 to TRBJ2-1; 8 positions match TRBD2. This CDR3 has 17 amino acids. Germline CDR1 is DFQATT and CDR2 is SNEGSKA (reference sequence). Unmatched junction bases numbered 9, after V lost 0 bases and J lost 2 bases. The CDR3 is CSARDLGTSGTYNEQFF. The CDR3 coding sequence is TGCAGTGCTAGAGATCTCGGAACTAGCGGAACCTACAATGAGCAGTTCTTC.

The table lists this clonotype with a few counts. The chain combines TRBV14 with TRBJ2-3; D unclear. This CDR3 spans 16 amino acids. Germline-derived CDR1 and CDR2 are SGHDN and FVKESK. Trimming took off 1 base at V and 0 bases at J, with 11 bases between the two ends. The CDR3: CASSQADRISTDTQYF. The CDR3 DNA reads TGTGCCAGCAGCCAAGCGGATCGCATTAGCACAGATACGCAGTATTTT.

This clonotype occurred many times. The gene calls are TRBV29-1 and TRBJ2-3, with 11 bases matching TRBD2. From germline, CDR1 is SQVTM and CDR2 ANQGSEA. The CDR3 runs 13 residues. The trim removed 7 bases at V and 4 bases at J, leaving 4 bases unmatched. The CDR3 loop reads CSGSGRAADTQYF. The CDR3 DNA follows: TGCAGCGGTAGCGGGAGGGCCGCAGATACGCAGTATTTT.

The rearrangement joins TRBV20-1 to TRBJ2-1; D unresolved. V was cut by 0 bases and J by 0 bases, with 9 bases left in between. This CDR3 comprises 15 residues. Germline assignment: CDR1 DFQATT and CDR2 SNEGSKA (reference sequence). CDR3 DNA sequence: TGCAGTGCTAGAGATCATAGCCGCTCCTACAATGAGCAGTTCTTC. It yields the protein CSARDHSRSYNEQFF.

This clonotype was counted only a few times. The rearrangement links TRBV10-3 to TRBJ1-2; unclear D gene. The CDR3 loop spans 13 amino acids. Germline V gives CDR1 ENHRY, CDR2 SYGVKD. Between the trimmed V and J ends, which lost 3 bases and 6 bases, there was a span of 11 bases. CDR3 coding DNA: TGTGCCATCAGTGAAAGAATAGAACATGGCTACACCTTC. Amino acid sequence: CAISERIEHGYTF.

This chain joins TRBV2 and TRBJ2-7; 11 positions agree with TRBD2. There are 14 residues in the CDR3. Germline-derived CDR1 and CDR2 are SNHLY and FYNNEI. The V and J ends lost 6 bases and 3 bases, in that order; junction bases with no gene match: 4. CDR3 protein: CASRTGLAVYEQYF. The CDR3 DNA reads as TGTGCCAGCAGGACGGGACTAGCGGTCTACGAGCAGTACTTC.

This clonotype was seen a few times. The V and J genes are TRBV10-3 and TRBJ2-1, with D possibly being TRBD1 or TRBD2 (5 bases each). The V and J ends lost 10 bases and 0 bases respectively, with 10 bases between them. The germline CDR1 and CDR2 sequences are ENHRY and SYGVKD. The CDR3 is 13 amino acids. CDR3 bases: TGTGCCACCCGGGACCTCTCCTACAATGAGCAGTTCTTC. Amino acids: CATRDLSYNEQFF.

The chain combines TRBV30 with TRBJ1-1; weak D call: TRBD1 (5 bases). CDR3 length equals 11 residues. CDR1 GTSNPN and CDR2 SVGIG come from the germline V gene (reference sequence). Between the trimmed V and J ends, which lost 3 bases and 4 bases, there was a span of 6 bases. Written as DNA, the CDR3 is TGTGCCTGGAGGGGGGGCACTGAAGCTTTCTTT. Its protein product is CAWRGGTEAFF.

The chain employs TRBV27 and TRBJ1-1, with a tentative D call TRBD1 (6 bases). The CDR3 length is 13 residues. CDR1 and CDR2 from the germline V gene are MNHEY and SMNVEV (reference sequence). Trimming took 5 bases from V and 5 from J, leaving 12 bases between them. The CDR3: CASSVGGWTEAFF. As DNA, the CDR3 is TGTGCCAGCAGTGTCGGGGGCTGGACTGAAGCTTTCTTT.

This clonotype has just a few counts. The CDR3 DNA reads as TGTGCCAGCAGCGCGGGACGTCGGATCAATGAGCAGTTCTTC. Protein sequence: CASSAGRRINEQFF. The rearrangement joins TRBV7-2 to TRBJ2-1, with a weak D call TRBD2 (6 bases). The CDR3 has 14 amino acids. CDR1 is SGHTA, CDR2 FQGNSA, per germline. V lost 5 bases and J 6 bases, leaving 14 bases between the germline ends.

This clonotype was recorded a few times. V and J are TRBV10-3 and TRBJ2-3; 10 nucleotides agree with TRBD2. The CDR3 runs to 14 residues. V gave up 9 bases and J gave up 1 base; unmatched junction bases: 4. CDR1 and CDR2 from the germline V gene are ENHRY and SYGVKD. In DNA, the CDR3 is TGTGCCATGCGAGGGACTAGCGGCACAGATACGCAGTATTTT. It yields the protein CAMRGTSGTDTQYF.

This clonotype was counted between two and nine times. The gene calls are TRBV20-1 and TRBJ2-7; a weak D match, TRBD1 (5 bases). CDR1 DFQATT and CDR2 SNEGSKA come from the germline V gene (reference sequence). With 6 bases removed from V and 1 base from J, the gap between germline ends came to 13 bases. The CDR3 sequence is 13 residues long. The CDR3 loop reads CSALRPGSYEQYF. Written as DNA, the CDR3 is TGCAGTGCCCTACGCCCAGGGTCCTACGAGCAGTACTTC.

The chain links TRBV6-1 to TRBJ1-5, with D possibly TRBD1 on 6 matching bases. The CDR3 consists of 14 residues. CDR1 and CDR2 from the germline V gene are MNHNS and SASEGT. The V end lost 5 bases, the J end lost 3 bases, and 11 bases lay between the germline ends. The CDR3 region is CASSRGQNNQPQHF. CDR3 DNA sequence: TGTGCCAGCAGTCGCGGACAGAACAATCAGCCCCAGCATTTT.

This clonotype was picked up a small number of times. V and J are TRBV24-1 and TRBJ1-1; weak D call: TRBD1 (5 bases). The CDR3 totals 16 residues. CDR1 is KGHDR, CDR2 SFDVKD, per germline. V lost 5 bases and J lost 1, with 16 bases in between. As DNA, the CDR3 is TGTGCCACCAGTGCGGGGCCAGGCATTGAGAACACTGAAGCTTTCTTT. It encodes CATSAGPGIENTEAFF.

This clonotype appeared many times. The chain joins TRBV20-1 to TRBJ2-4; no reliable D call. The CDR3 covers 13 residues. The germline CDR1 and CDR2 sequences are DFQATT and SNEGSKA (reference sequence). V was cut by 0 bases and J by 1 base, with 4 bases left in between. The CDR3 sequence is CSAREGAKNIQYF. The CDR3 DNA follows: TGCAGTGCTAGAGAGGGGGCCAAAAACATTCAGTACTTC.

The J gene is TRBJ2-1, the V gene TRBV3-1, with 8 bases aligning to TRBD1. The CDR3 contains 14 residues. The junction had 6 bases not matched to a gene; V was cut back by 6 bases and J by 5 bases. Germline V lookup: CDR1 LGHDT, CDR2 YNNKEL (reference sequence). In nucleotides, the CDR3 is TGTGCCAGCAGATACCAGGGGGCAAACAATGAGCAGTTCTTC. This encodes CASRYQGANNEQFF.